The clone carrying this T cell receptor beta chain was recorded once. As yet, its antigen is unknown. The authors extracted RNA and reverse transcribed it into cDNA as the sequencing template. Repertoires were generated with immunoSEQ multiplex PCR, while TCRdb's copy carries only in-frame clones and drops some. The sample includes fewer than 250,000 clones, approximately 45% of them seen just once. This sample is drawn from a study of CD8+ T cells in alopecia areata. Per germline, CDR1 MDHEN and CDR2 SYDVKM. The V gene lost 5 bases and the J gene lost 7 bases, with 17 bases spanning the gap. The CDR3 is made up of 14 amino acids. Findings and caveats of the study: Researchers say the link of baseline CD8+ expansion to response remains uncertain, with one nonresponder. For patients receiving tofacitinib, scalp clonality and expanded CD8+ clones among the top 100 significantly decreased.

Treatment: oral pan-JAK inhibitor, 5-10 mg twice daily. This specimen was CD4+ T cells sorted from blood, taken around week 37, from a patient treated with tofacitinib. This receptor was taken from a human donor with alopecia areata. V is TRBV28 and J is TRBJ1-2; no reliable D call. CDR3 nucleotides: TGTGCCAGCAGTGATGGGAGGCGGGAAGCTGGCTACACCTTC. Encoded protein: CASSDGRREAGYTF.